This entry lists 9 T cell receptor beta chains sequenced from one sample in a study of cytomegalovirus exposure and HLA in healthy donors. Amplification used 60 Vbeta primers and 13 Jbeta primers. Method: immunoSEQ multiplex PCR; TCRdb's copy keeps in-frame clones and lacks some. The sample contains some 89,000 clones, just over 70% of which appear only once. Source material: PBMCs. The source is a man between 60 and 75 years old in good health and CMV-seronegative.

The CDR3 is CASTPSGGAEQFF. As DNA, the CDR3 is TGTGCCAGTACCCCTAGCGGGGGGGCGGAGCAGTTCTTC. The chain carries TRBV19 and TRBJ2-1; TRBD2 aligns across 12 bases. The CDR3 has 13 amino acids. CDR1 and CDR2 (germline): LNHDA, SQIVND (reference sequence). With V trimmed by 7 bases and J by 10 bases, 5 bases remained unmatched.

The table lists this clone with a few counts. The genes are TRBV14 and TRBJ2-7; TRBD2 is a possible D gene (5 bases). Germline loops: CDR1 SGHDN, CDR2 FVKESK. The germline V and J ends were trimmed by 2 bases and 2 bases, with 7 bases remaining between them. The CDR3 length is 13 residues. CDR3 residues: CASSQYGTYEQYF. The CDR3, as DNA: TGTGCCAGCAGCCAATACGGGACCTACGAGCAGTACTTC.

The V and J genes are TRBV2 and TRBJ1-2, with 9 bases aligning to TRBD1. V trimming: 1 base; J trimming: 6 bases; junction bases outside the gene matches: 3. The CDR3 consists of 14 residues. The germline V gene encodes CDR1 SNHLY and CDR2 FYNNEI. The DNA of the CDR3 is TGTGCCAGCAGTGAAGAAGGGGACAGGGATGGCTACACCTTC. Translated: CASSEEGDRDGYTF.

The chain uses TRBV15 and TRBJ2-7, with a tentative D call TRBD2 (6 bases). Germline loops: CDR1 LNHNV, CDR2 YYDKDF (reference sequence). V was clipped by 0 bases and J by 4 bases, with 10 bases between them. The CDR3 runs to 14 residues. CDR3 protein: CATSREARGYEQYF. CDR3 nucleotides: TGTGCCACCAGCAGAGAGGCCCGGGGGTACGAGCAGTACTTC.

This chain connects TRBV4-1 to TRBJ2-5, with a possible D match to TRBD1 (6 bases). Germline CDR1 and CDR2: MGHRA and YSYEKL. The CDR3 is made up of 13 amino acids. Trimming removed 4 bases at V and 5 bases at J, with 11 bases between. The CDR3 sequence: CASSRFRGETQYF. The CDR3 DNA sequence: TGCGCCAGCAGCCGCTTTAGGGGGGAGACCCAGTACTTC.

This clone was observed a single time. The DNA for the CDR3 is TGTGCCAGCAGCCCTACCGGACTAGCGGGAGGGCAAGATACGCAGTATTTT. The encoded protein is CASSPTGLAGGQDTQYF. The chain employs TRBV11-3 and TRBJ2-3; 15 nucleotides line up with TRBD2. Germline-derived CDR1 and CDR2 are SGHNT and YENEEA. The CDR3 has 17 residues. Trimming cost V 5 bases and J 5 bases; bases outside gene matches: 8.

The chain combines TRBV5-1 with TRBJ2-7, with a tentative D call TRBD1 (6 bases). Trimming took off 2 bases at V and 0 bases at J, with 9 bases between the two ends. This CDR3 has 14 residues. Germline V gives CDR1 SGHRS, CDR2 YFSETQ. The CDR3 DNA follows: TGCGCCAGCAGCTTAGAACAGGGCTCCTACGAGCAGTACTTC. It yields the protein CASSLEQGSYEQYF.

The CDR3 loop is CASSDSRKNIQYF. The CDR3, as DNA: TGTGCCAGTAGTGACTCCCGCAAAAACATTCAGTACTTC. The chain employs TRBV19 and TRBJ2-4; D is ambiguous. Germline V gene sequence: CDR1 LNHDA, CDR2 SQIVND (reference sequence). Deletions cut 5 bases from V and 3 bases from J, with 8 bases between. The CDR3 runs 13 residues.

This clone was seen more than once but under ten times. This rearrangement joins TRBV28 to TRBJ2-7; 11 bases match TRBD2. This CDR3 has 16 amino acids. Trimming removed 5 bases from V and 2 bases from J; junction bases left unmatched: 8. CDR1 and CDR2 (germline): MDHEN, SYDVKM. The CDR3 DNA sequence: TGTGCCAGCAGTAGCGCCGGGACTAGCGGCCCCTACGAGCAGTACTTC. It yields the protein CASSSAGTSGPYEQYF.